This T cell receptor (beta chain) was obtained from a study of cytomegalovirus exposure and HLA in healthy donors. From germline, CDR1 is MDHEN and CDR2 SYDVKM. The CDR3 extends over 12 amino acids. The V end was cut by 5 bases, the J end by 5 bases, with 10 bases between. Sequenced by immunoSEQ multiplex PCR; TCRdb stores in-frame clones only, minus some. The profile shows approximately 120,000 clones, around 94% of them singletons. The TCR was taken from a woman younger than 35 in good health and CMV-seronegative. The J gene is TRBJ2-7, the V gene TRBV28; a weak D match, TRBD2 (6 bases). Sequencing was performed on PBMCs. CDR3 DNA: TGTGCCAGCAGTCTCCGCGGGGACGAGCAGTACTTC. It encodes CASSLRGDEQYF. Complete variable domain (other parts from reference TRBV28 and TRBJ2-7): DVKVTQSSRYLVKRTGEKVFLECVQDMDHENMFWYRQDPGLGLRLIYFSYDVKMKEKGDIPEGYSVSREKKERFSLILESASTNQTSMYLCASSLRGDEQYFGPGTRLTVT.